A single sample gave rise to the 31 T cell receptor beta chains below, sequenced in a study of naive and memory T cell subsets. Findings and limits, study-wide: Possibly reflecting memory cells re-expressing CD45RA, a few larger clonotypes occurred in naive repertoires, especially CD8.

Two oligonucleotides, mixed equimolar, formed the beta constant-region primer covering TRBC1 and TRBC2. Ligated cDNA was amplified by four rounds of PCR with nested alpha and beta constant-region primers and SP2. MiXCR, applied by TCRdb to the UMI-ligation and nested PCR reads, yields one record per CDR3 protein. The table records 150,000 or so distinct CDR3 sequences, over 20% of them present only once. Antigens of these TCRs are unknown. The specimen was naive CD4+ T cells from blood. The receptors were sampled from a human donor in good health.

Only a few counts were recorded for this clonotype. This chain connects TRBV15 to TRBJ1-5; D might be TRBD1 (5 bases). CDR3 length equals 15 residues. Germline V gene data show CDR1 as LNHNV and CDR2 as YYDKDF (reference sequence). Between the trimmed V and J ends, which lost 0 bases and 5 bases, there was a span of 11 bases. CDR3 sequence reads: CATSRDIGVDQPQHF. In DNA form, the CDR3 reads TGTGCCACCAGCAGAGATATAGGGGTAGATCAGCCCCAGCATTTT. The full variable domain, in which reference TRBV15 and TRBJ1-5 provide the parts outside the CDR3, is DAMVIQNPRYQVTQFGKPVTLSCSQTLNHNVMYWYQQKSSQAPKLLFHYYDKDFNNEADTPDNFQSRRPNTSFCFLDIRSPGLGDTAMYLCATSRDIGVDQPQHFGDGTRLSIL.

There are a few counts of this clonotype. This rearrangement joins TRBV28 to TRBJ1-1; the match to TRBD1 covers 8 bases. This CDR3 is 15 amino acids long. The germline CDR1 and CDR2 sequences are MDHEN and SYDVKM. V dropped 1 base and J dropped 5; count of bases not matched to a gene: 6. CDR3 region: CASSLLRTGKTEAFF. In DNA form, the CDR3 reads TGTGCCAGCAGTTTATTGCGGACAGGGAAGACTGAAGCTTTCTTT. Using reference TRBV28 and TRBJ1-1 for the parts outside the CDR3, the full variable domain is DVKVTQSSRYLVKRTGEKVFLECVQDMDHENMFWYRQDPGLGLRLIYFSYDVKMKEKGDIPEGYSVSREKKERFSLILESASTNQTSMYLCASSLLRTGKTEAFFGQGTRLTVV.

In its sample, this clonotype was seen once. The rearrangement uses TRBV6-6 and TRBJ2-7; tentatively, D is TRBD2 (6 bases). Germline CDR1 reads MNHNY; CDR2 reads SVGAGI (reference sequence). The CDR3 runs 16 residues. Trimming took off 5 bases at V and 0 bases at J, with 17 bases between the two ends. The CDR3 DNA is TGTGCCAGCAGTGAATCCTTCCAGCGGGCCTCCTACGAGCAGTACTTC. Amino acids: CASSESFQRASYEQYF.

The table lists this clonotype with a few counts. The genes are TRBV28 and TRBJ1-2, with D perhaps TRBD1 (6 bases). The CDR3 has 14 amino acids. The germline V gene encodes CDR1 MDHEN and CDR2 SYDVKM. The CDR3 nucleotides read TGTGCGTATAGGGGGTACGGACTGGAGGGAGGCTACACCTTC. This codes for CAYRGYGLEGGYTF.

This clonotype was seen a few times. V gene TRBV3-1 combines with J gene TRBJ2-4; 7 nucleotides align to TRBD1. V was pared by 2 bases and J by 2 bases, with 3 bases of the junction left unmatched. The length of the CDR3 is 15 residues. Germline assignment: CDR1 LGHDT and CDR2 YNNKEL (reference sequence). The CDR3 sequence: CASSQLDRTKNIQYF. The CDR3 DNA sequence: TGTGCCAGCAGCCAATTGGACAGGACCAAAAACATTCAGTACTTC.

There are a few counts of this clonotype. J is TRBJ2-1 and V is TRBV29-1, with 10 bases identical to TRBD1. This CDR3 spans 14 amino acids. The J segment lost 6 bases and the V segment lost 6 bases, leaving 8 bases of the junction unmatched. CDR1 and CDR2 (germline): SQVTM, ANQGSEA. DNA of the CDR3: TGCAGCGTGCAGACAGGGGGCGGTGTCAATGAGCAGTTCTTC. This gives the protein CSVQTGGGVNEQFF.

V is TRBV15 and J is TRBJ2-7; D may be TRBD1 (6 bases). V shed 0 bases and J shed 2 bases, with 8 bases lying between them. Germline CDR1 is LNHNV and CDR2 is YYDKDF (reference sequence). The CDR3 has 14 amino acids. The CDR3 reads CATSRDSGAYEQYF. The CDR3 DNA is TGTGCCACCAGCAGAGATTCAGGGGCCTACGAGCAGTACTTC.

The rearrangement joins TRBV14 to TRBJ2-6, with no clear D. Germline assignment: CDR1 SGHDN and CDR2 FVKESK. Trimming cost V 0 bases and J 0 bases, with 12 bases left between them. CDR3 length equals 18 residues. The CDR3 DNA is TGTGCCAGCAGCCAAGATAGGGCAGGTCTCTCTGGGGCCAACGTCCTGACTTTC. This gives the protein CASSQDRAGLSGANVLTF.

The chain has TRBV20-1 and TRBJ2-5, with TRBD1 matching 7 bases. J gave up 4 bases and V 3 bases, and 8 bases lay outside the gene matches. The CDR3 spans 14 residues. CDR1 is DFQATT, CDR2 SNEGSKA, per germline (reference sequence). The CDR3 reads CSARKTGFRETQYF. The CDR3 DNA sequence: TGCAGTGCTAGGAAGACAGGGTTTCGAGAGACCCAGTACTTC.

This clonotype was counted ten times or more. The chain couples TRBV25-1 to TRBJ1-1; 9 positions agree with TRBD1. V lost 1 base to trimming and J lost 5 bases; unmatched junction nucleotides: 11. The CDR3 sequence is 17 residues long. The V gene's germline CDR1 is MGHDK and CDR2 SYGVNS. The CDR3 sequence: CASSELEPGTGYTEAFF. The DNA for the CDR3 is TGTGCCAGCAGTGAATTGGAGCCCGGGACAGGGTATACTGAAGCTTTCTTT.

The CDR3 bases are TGCAGCGTACAGGGCCACGAGCAGTACTTC. Protein sequence: CSVQGHEQYF. The chain links TRBV29-1 to TRBJ2-7; D is possibly TRBD1 (6 bases). Germline assignment: CDR1 SQVTM and CDR2 ANQGSEA. Between the trimmed V and J ends, which lost 6 bases and 5 bases, there was a span of 8 bases. The CDR3 is 10 residues long.

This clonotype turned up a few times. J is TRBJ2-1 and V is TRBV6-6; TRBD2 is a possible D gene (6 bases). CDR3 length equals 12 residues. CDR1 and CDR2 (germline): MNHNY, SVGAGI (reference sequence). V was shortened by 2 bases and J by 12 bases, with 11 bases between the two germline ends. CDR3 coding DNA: TGTGCCAGCAGTTACACGCGGGACGGGCAGTTCTTC. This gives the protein CASSYTRDGQFF.

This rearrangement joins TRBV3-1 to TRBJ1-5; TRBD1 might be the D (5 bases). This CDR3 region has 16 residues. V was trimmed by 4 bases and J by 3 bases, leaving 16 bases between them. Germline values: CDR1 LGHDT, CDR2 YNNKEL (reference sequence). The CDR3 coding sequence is TGTGCCAGCAGCCGAGGGGAGTTGGGAGACAATCAGCCCCAGCATTTT. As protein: CASSRGELGDNQPQHF.

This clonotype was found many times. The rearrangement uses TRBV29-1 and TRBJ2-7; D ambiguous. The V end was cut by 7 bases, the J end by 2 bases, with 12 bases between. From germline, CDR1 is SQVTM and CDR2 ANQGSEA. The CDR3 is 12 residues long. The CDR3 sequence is CSARASPYEQYF. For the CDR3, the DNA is TGCAGCGCTAGGGCCAGTCCCTACGAGCAGTACTTC.

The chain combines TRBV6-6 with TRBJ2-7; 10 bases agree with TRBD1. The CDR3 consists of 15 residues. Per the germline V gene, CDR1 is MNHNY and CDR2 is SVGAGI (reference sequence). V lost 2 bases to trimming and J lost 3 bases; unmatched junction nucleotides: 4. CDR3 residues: CASSYPGQGNYEQYF. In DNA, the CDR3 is TGTGCCAGCAGTTACCCGGGACAGGGGAACTACGAGCAGTACTTC.

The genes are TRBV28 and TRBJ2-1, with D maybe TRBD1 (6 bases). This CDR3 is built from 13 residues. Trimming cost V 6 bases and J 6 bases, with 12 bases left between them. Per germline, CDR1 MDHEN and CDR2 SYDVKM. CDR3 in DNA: TGTGCCAGCAGCACAGGGATCCCCAATGAGCAGTTCTTC. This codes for CASSTGIPNEQFF.

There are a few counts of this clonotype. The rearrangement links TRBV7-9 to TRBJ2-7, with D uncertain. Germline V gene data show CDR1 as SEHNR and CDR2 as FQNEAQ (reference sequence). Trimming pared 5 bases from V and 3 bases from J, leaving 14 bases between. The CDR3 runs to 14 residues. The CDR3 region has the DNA TGTGCCAGCAGCATGGAATTTGGGGTCTACGAGCAGTACTTC. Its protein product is CASSMEFGVYEQYF.

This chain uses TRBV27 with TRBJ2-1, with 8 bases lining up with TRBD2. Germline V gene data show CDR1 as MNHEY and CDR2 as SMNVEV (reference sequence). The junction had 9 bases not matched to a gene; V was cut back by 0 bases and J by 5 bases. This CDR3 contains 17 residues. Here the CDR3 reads CASSLSIAAGENNEQFF. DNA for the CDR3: TGTGCCAGCAGTTTATCTATCGCAGCGGGAGAAAACAATGAGCAGTTCTTC.

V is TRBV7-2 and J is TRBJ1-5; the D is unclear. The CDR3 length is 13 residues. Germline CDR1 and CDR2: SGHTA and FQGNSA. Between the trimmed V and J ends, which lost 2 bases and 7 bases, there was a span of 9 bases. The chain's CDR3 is CASSLTHGQPQHF. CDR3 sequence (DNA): TGTGCCAGCAGCTTAACCCATGGGCAGCCCCAGCATTTT.

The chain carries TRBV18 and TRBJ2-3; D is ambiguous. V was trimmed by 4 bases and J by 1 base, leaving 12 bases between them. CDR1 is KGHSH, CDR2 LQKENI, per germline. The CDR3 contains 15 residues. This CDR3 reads CASSRTLQGTDTQYF. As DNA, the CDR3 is TGTGCCAGCTCACGCACTCTGCAGGGCACAGATACGCAGTATTTT.

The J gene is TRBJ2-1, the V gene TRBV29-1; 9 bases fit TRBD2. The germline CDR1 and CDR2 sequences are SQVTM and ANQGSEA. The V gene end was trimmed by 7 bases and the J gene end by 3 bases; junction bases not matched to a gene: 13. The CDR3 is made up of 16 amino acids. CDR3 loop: CSAAHSASGIYNEQFF. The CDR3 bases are TGCAGCGCTGCTCACTCCGCTAGCGGGATCTACAATGAGCAGTTCTTC.

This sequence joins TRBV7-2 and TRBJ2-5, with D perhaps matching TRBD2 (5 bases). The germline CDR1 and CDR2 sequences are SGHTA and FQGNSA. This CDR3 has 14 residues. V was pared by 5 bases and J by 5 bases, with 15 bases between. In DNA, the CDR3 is TGTGCCAGCAGCCGTATAGGGAGACGGGAGACCCAGTACTTC. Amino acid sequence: CASSRIGRRETQYF. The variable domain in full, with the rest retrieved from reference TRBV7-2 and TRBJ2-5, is GAGVSQSPSNKVTEKGKDVELRCDPISGHTALYWYRQSLGQGLEFLIYFQGNSAPDKSGLPSDRFSAERTGGSVSTLTIQRTQQEDSAVYLCASSRIGRRETQYFGPGTRLLVL.

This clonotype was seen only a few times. The CDR3 loop is CASSLAGDAYEQYF. The CDR3 DNA follows: TGCGCCAGCAGCTTGGCCGGTGACGCCTACGAGCAGTACTTC. The chain is built from TRBV5-1 and TRBJ2-7; D call uncertain. This CDR3 comprises 14 residues. Germline loops: CDR1 SGHRS, CDR2 YFSETQ. Deletions cut 0 bases from V and 2 bases from J, with 9 bases between.

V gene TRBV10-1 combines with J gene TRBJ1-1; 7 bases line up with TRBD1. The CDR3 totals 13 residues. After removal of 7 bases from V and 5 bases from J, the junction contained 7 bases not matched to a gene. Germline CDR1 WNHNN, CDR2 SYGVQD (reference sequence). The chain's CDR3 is CASKATGQTEAFF. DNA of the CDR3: TGCGCCAGCAAAGCGACAGGGCAGACTGAAGCTTTCTTT.

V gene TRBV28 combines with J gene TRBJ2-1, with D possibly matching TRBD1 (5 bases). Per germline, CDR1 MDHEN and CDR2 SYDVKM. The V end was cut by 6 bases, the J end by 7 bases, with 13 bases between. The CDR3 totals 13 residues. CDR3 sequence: CASRRIPGNEQFF. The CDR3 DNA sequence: TGTGCCAGCAGGCGAATTCCAGGGAATGAGCAGTTCTTC.

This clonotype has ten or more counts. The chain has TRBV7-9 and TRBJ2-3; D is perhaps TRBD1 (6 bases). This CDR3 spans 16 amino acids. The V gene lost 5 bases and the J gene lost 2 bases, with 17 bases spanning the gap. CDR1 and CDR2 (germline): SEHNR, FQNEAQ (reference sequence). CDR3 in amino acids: CASSPDRRLNTDTQYF. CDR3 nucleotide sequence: TGTGCCAGCAGCCCCGACAGGCGACTGAACACAGATACGCAGTATTTT.

The CDR3 nucleotides read TGCAGCGTTGAACCACCGCCCGGCGGTCGGGGCTACACCTTC. It encodes CSVEPPPGGRGYTF. The chain is built from TRBV29-1 and TRBJ1-2, with unresolved D. The CDR3 covers 14 residues. Trimming took off 2 bases at V and 8 bases at J, with 18 bases between the two ends. Per the germline V gene, CDR1 is SQVTM and CDR2 is ANQGSEA.

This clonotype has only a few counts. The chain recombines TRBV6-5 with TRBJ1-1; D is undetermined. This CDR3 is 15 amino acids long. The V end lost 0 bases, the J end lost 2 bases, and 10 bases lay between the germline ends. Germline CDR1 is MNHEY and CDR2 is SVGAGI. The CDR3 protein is CASSYSIGVNTEAFF. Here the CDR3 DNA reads TGTGCCAGCAGTTACTCGATCGGCGTTAACACTGAAGCTTTCTTT.

The CDR3 sequence: CASSFGGIVGTGELFF. In nucleotides, the CDR3 is TGTGCCAGCAGCTTCGGGGGGATCGTGGGCACCGGGGAGCTGTTTTTT. The rearrangement links TRBV11-3 to TRBJ2-2; TRBD2 matches at 7 bases. V was clipped by 3 bases and J by 4 bases; unmatched bases: 8. This CDR3 comprises 16 residues. From germline, CDR1 is SGHNT and CDR2 YENEEA.

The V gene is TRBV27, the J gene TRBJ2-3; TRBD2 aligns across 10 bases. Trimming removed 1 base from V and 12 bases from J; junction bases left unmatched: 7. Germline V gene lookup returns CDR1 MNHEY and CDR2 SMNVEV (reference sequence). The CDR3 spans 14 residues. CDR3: CASSLYASGSTQYF. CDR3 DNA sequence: TGTGCCAGCAGTTTATATGCTAGCGGGAGTACCCAGTATTTT.

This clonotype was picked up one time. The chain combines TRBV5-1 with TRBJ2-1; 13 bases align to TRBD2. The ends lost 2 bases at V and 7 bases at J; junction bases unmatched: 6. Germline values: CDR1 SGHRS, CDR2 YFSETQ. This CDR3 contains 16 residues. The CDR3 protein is CASSLLAGGSKNEQFF. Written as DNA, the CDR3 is TGCGCCAGCAGCTTACTAGCGGGAGGGTCCAAGAATGAGCAGTTCTTC.